Presented here are 29 T cell receptor beta chains from one specimen sequenced in a study of CD8 T cells in Susac syndrome. Roughly 0.45 to 1 ug RNA was reverse transcribed with random hexamers. TCRdb analysed the immunoSEQ multiplex PCR reads with MiXCR anew, one entry per CDR3 protein. The data contain about 210,000 distinct CDR3 sequences, around 95% of them singletons. The specimen sequenced was CD4+ T cells from PBMCs. The receptors derive from a human donor with multiple sclerosis.

The V gene is TRBV11-1, the J gene TRBJ2-1; D is perhaps TRBD1 (6 bases). From germline, CDR1 is SGHAT and CDR2 FQDESV (reference sequence). The CDR3 spans 15 residues. V was pared by 1 base and J by 16 bases, with 23 bases between. CDR3 in DNA: TGTGCCAGCAGCTTAGAAGGAGGCAGATGGTGGGGGCTTTTCTTC. Translation: CASSLEGGRWWGLFF.

The chain links TRBV20-1 to TRBJ2-1; TRBD2 matches 14 bases. After removal of 6 bases from V and 8 bases from J, the junction contained 9 bases not matched to a gene. The CDR3 is made up of 15 amino acids. Germline CDR1 and CDR2: DFQATT and SNEGSKA (reference sequence). This CDR3 reads CSAINPTSGGDEQFF. The CDR3, as DNA: TGCAGTGCAATAAACCCGACTAGCGGGGGGGATGAGCAGTTCTTC.

The CDR3 coding sequence is TGCGCCAGCAGCTTGGATCCGGGACAGAACTATGGCTACACCTTC. Translated, it gives CASSLDPGQNYGYTF. The chain employs TRBV5-1 and TRBJ1-2; TRBD1 matches at 7 bases. Per the germline V gene, CDR1 is SGHRS and CDR2 is YFSETQ. The CDR3 extends over 15 amino acids. After removal of 0 bases from V and 2 bases from J, the junction contained 4 bases not matched to a gene.

This rearrangement joins TRBV3-1 to TRBJ2-7; D unresolved. In germline, CDR1 is LGHDT, CDR2 YNNKEL (reference sequence). Deletions cut 4 bases from V and 2 bases from J, with 15 bases between. The CDR3 is made up of 15 amino acids. The chain's CDR3 is CASSPIVTSPYEQYF. CDR3 nucleotide sequence: TGTGCCAGCAGCCCCATCGTTACGTCACCCTACGAGCAGTACTTC.

The genes are TRBV30 and TRBJ2-1; 8 nucleotides agree with TRBD1. The CDR3 is 15 residues long. V shed 3 bases and J 6 bases; nucleotides not matched to a gene: 10. Germline V CDR1 and CDR2: GTSNPN, SVGIG (reference sequence). In nucleotides, the CDR3 is TGTGCCTGGAGAAGCTACAGGGGGTCAGGCAATGAGCAGTTCTTC. Protein sequence: CAWRSYRGSGNEQFF.

Only one count was recorded for this clonotype. The CDR3 DNA sequence: TGTGCCAGCAGTGAATGGCTCCGGAGGACTGGGGAGCTGTTTTTT. Encoded protein: CASSEWLRRTGELFF. V gene TRBV11-1 combines with J gene TRBJ2-2, with D tentatively TRBD2 (5 bases). This CDR3 is 15 amino acids long. The V gene lost 6 bases and the J gene lost 8 bases, with 19 bases spanning the gap. Looked up from germline, CDR1 is SGHAT and CDR2 is FQDESV (reference sequence).

The chain joins TRBV27 to TRBJ2-3; D call uncertain. CDR1 and CDR2 from the germline V gene are MNHEY and SMNVEV (reference sequence). V gave up 0 bases and J gave up 5 bases, with 6 bases separating them. The CDR3 is 13 residues long. The CDR3 DNA reads as TGTGCCAGCAGTTTATCCTTAGTAGATACGCAGTATTTT. Translation: CASSLSLVDTQYF.

The chain joins TRBV30 to TRBJ1-5; unclear D gene. The CDR3 covers 12 residues. V lost 1 base and J 4 bases, leaving 5 bases between the germline ends. The germline V gene encodes CDR1 GTSNPN and CDR2 SVGIG (reference sequence). The CDR3 reads CAWSGVNQPQHF. CDR3 nucleotide sequence: TGTGCCTGGAGTGGGGTTAATCAGCCCCAGCATTTT.

The gene calls are TRBV6-6 and TRBJ2-4, with D uncertain. V lost 6 bases to trimming and J lost 0 bases, with 6 bases between them. Germline V gene data show CDR1 as MNHNY and CDR2 as SVGAGI (reference sequence). There are 13 residues in the CDR3. CDR3 protein: CASRGLAKNIQYF. The CDR3 DNA sequence: TGTGCCAGCAGGGGATTAGCCAAAAACATTCAGTACTTC.

The chain has TRBV27 and TRBJ2-3; D might be TRBD2 (5 bases). Trimming pared 6 bases from V and 0 bases from J, leaving 13 bases between. This CDR3 region has 15 residues. In germline, CDR1 is MNHEY, CDR2 SMNVEV (reference sequence). The CDR3 DNA reads TGTGCCAGCAGCCGGCCGGGCGGGAGCACAGATACGCAGTATTTT. Protein product: CASSRPGGSTDTQYF.

The chain combines TRBV20-1 with TRBJ2-1; D is uncertain. From germline, CDR1 is DFQATT and CDR2 SNEGSKA (reference sequence). CDR3 length: 14 amino acids. The V and J ends lost 1 base and 5 bases respectively, with 12 bases between them. CDR3 in DNA: TGCAGTGCTAGAGGGGCTACCCTCAACAATGAGCAGTTCTTC. Protein sequence: CSARGATLNNEQFF.

The rearrangement joins TRBV27 to TRBJ2-7; D might be TRBD1 or TRBD2, each matching 5 bases. The CDR3 extends over 14 amino acids. Per the germline V gene, CDR1 is MNHEY and CDR2 is SMNVEV (reference sequence). Between the trimmed V and J ends, which lost 3 bases and 6 bases, there was a span of 15 bases. As DNA, the CDR3 is TGTGCCAGCAGTTTTATGCAGGGCAGCGGCGAGCAGTACTTC. As protein: CASSFMQGSGEQYF.

The V and J genes are TRBV7-9 and TRBJ2-5; D is uncertain. CDR3 length: 11 residues. CDR1 is SEHNR, CDR2 FQNEAQ, per germline (reference sequence). V lost 10 bases and J 5 bases, leaving 11 bases between the germline ends. Written as DNA, the CDR3 is TGTGCCACCTCGCTCGGGGAGACCCAGTACTTC. This translates into CATSLGETQYF.

The rearrangement links TRBV30 to TRBJ2-5; the match to TRBD1 covers 7 bases. This CDR3 comprises 15 residues. J gave up 2 bases and V 1 base, and 7 bases lay outside the gene matches. Germline CDR1 and CDR2: GTSNPN and SVGIG (reference sequence). The CDR3 reads CAWSAHRGVQETQYF. The CDR3 DNA sequence: TGTGCCTGGAGTGCCCACAGGGGAGTTCAAGAGACCCAGTACTTC.

The J gene is TRBJ1-2, the V gene TRBV29-1; no clear D gene. Trimming left V 0 bases short and J 8 bases short, with 10 bases between. CDR1 SQVTM and CDR2 ANQGSEA come from the germline V gene. The CDR3 is 12 amino acids. The CDR3 is CSVEEWAAGYTF. CDR3 sequence (DNA): TGCAGCGTTGAAGAGTGGGCCGCCGGCTACACCTTC.

CDR3 in DNA: TGTGCCAGCAGCCGGGGGCGGATACAAGAGACCCAGTACTTC. Translation: CASSRGRIQETQYF. V is TRBV3-1 and J is TRBJ2-5; a possible D gene is TRBD1 (6 bases). Trimming pared 4 bases from V and 2 bases from J, leaving 11 bases between. This CDR3 has 14 residues. Germline assignment: CDR1 LGHDT and CDR2 YNNKEL (reference sequence).

This rearrangement joins TRBV15 to TRBJ2-3; the match to TRBD1 covers 8 bases. Trimming at V came to 5 bases and at J to 2 bases, leaving 12 bases not matched to a gene. Germline-derived CDR1 and CDR2 are LNHNV and YYDKDF (reference sequence). The length of the CDR3 is 17 residues. CDR3 sequence (DNA): TGTGCCACCAGCGCACGGACAGGGAAGAGGGTCACAGATACGCAGTATTTT. It yields the protein CATSARTGKRVTDTQYF.

As for this clonotype: The conserved closing phenylalanine or tryptophan is absent in this CDR3, likely reflecting a read error. No DNA is shown, since the ends of the CDR3 on it are uncertain; the CDR3 is the one TCRdb lists. V gene TRBV18 combines with J gene TRBJ1-5; the D call TRBD1 from the table was never checked on the DNA. Germline V CDR1 and CDR2: KGHSH, LQKENI. With termini counted, the CDR3 has 12 amino acids. Here the CDR3 reads CASSQGDGPQRI.

The V call is TRBV5-4, the J call TRBJ2-5; 7 nucleotides align to TRBD2. The CDR3 runs 14 residues. CDR1 is SGHNT and CDR2 is YYREEE in the germline V gene (reference sequence). Trimming took 9 bases from V and 1 from J; bases not matched to a gene: 9. CDR3 DNA sequence: TGTGCCATCACTCTAGCGGCGTCCCAAGAGACCCAGTACTTC. Translated: CAITLAASQETQYF.

This rearrangement joins TRBV18 to TRBJ1-1; the D is unclear. The germline V and J ends were trimmed by 1 base and 0 bases, with 3 bases remaining between them. Germline assignment: CDR1 KGHSH and CDR2 LQKENI. The CDR3 has 13 residues. The chain's CDR3 is CASSPLLNTEAFF. The CDR3 bases are TGTGCCAGCTCACCACTTCTGAACACTGAAGCTTTCTTT.

This CDR3 reads CSARGAHVEQYF. CDR3 sequence (DNA): TGCAGTGCTAGGGGGGCCCACGTCGAGCAGTACTTC. The V gene is TRBV20-1, the J gene TRBJ2-7, with D maybe TRBD1 (6 bases). Trimming took off 3 bases at V and 6 bases at J, with 12 bases between the two ends. The length of the CDR3 is 12 residues. CDR1 and CDR2 (germline): DFQATT, SNEGSKA (reference sequence).

The gene calls are TRBV20-1 and TRBJ1-1; D remains unclear. CDR1 is DFQATT and CDR2 is SNEGSKA in the germline V gene (reference sequence). The V end lost 5 bases, the J end lost 4 bases, and 5 bases lay between the germline ends. The CDR3 has 10 amino acids. Written as DNA, the CDR3 is TGCAGTGCTTGGGGCACTGAAGCTTTCTTT. Protein: CSAWGTEAFF.

J is TRBJ2-5 and V is TRBV12-3 or TRBV12-4, with 13 positions matching TRBD2. Unmatched junction bases numbered 8, after V lost 5 bases and J lost 5 bases. The CDR3 sequence is 16 residues long. CDR3 DNA: TGTGCCAGCAGTCCCGGACTAGCGGGAGAGGGGGAGACCCAGTACTTC. This codes for CASSPGLAGEGETQYF.

The chain links TRBV20-1 to TRBJ1-3, with D unresolved. CDR3 length: 15 residues. V was shortened by 0 bases and J by 3 bases, with 12 bases between the two germline ends. Germline CDR1 DFQATT, CDR2 SNEGSKA (reference sequence). CDR3 loop: CSARDRRASGNTIYF. Written as DNA, the CDR3 is TGCAGTGCTAGAGATCGAAGGGCTAGTGGAAACACCATATATTTT.

This rearrangement joins TRBV6-1 to TRBJ2-5; TRBD2 matches 12 bases. This CDR3 comprises 17 residues. V trimming: 5 bases; J trimming: 4 bases; junction bases outside the gene matches: 11. Germline CDR1 MNHNS, CDR2 SASEGT. CDR3: CASSPLTRTSGTETQYF. Here the CDR3 DNA reads TGTGCCAGCAGTCCCCTCACGAGGACTAGCGGGACAGAGACCCAGTACTTC.

This chain links TRBV5-6 with TRBJ2-1; the D is unclear. V gave up 4 bases and J gave up 10 bases, with 9 bases separating them. The CDR3 is 11 amino acids. Germline loops: CDR1 SGHDT, CDR2 YYEEEE. The CDR3 reads CASSLWGEQFF. The DNA of the CDR3 is TGTGCCAGCAGCCTTTGGGGAGAGCAGTTCTTC. Using reference TRBV5-6 and TRBJ2-1 for the parts outside the CDR3, the full variable domain is DAGVTQSPTHLIKTRGQQVTLRCSPKSGHDTVSWYQQALGQGPQFIFQYYEEEERQRGNFPDRFSGHQFPNYSSELNVNALLLGDSALYLCASSLWGEQFFGPGTRLTVL.

The V and J genes are TRBV3-1 and TRBJ2-5, with D possibly matching TRBD2 (6 bases). V was cut by 0 bases and J by 1 base, with 9 bases left in between. The length of the CDR3 is 15 residues. CDR1 and CDR2 (germline): LGHDT, YNNKEL (reference sequence). The CDR3 bases are TGTGCCAGCAGCCAAGATCGGGGGAGCCAAGAGACCCAGTACTTC. Its translation is CASSQDRGSQETQYF.

The chain employs TRBV5-6 and TRBJ2-1; D is possibly TRBD1 (5 bases). CDR1 is SGHDT and CDR2 is YYEEEE in the germline V gene. The CDR3 totals 16 residues. Trimming cost V 0 bases and J 5 bases, with 15 bases left between them. CDR3 bases: TGTGCCAGCAGCTTGGTAGGTGACAGTAGTAACAATGAGCAGTTCTTC. It encodes CASSLVGDSSNNEQFF.

This clonotype is a singleton in its sample. This chain joins TRBV3-1 and TRBJ1-5; D not resolved. Germline assignment: CDR1 LGHDT and CDR2 YNNKEL (reference sequence). The CDR3 covers 13 residues. Trimming shortened V by 1 base and J by 5 bases, and 6 bases separated the two germline ends. The DNA of the CDR3 is TGTGCCAGCAGCCAAGGCGAGTATCAGCCCCAGCATTTT. Encoded protein: CASSQGEYQPQHF.